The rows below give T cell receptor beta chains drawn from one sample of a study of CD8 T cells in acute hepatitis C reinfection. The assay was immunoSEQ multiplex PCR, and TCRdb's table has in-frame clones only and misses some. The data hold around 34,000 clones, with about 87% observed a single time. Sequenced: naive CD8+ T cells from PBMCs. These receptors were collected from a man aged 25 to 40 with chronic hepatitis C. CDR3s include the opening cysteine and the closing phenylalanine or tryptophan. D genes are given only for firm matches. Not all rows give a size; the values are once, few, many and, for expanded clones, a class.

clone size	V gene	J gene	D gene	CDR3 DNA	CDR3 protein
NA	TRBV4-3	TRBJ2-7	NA	TGCGCCAGCAGTCAGGATGGGGGCTACGAGCAGTACTTC	CASSQDGGYEQYF
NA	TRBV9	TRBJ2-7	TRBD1	TGTGCCAGCAGCGATCCGGGACAGGGAACTTCCGAGCAGTACTTC	CASSDPGQGTSEQYF
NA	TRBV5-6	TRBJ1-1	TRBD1	TGTGCCAGCAGCTTGGTCAGGGGGGAAGCTTTCTTT	CASSLVRGEAFF
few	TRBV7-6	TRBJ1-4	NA	TGTGCCAGCAGCTTAGAATTGGGGCAGACCAGAGTCGAGGAAAAACTGTTTTTT	CASSLELGQTRVEEKLFF
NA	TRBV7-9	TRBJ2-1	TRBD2	TGTGCCAGCAGCTTCGGGGTGGGAGGGAGTGAGCAGTTCTTC	CASSFGVGGSEQFF
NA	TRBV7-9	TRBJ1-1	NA	TGTGCCAGCAGCTTAATCCAACCTGAAGCTTTCTTT	CASSLIQPEAFF
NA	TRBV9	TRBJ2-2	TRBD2	TGTGCCAGCAGCGTAGTTAGCGGGAAAAACACCGGGGAGCTGTTTTTT	CASSVVSGKNTGELFF
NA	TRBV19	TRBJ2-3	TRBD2	TGTGCCAGTAGTATTCTCAGCGGGGGCACAGATACGCAGTATTTT	CASSILSGGTDTQYF
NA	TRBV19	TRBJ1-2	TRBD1	TGTGCCAGTATCGGACAGGGTCCCTATGGCTACACCTTC	CASIGQGPYGYTF
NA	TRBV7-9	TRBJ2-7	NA	TGTGCCAGCAGCTTAGCGTCCAACTCCTACGAGCAGTACTTC	CASSLASNSYEQYF
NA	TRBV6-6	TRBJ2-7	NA	TGTGCCAGCAGGGGGGTTTACTACGAGCAGTACTTC	CASRGVYYEQYF
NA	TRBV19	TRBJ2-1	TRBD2	TGTGCCGCGAGGGGAGGGTCGGGTGAGCAGTTCTTC	CAARGGSGEQFF
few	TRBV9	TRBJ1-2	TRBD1	TGTGCCAGCAGCGTGGACAGGACTGGCTACACCTTC	CASSVDRTGYTF
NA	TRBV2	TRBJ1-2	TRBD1	TGTGCCAGCAGTGACCAAGGACTCGGACAGGGGACAGAAGGCTACACCTTC	CASSDQGLGQGTEGYTF
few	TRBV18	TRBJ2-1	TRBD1	TGTGCCAGCTCACCACAGGGGGCACAGTACAATGAGCAGTTCTTC	CASSPQGAQYNEQFF
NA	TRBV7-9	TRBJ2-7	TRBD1	TGTGCCAGCACCCATAAGGGACAGGTCAACTACGAGCAGTACTTC	CASTHKGQVNYEQYF
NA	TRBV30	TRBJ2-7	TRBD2	TGTGCCTGGAGTGTACTAGCGGATACCTACGAGCAGTACTTC	CAWSVLADTYEQYF
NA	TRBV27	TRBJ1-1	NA	TGTGCCAGCAGTTTTCAGGGCGTGAACACTGAAGCTTTCTTT	CASSFQGVNTEAFF
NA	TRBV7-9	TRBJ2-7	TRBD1	TGTGCCAGCAGCTCAGGACAGGGTGGCTACGAGCAGTACTTC	CASSSGQGGYEQYF
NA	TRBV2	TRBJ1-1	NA	TGTGCCAGCTTTGGTGGCACTGAAGCTTTCTTT	CASFGGTEAFF
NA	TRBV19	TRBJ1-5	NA	TGTGCCACCGGGGGAGGGTGGGGTCAGCCCCAGCATTTT	CATGGGWGQPQHF
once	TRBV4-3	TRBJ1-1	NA	TGCGCCAGCAGCCAAAAACTGGGATCTGAAGCTTTCTTT	CASSQKLGSEAFF
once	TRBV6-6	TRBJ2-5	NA	TGTGCCAGCTACGGTTTTGACAGGCCAAAACAAGAGACCCAGTACTTC	CASYGFDRPKQETQYF
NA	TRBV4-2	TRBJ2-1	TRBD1	TGTGCCAGCAGCCAAGGGCCGGGACAGGTCTACAATGAGCAGTTCTTC	CASSQGPGQVYNEQFF
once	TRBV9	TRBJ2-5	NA	TGTGCCAGCAGCGTTGGGGATGGGACCCAGTACTTC	CASSVGDGTQYF
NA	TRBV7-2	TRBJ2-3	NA	TGTGCCAGCAGCTTAGTAACCACAGATACGCAGTATTTT	CASSLVTTDTQYF
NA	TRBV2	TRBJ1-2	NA	TGTGCCAGTCCAGACAGGCGCGGCTACACCTTC	CASPDRRGYTF
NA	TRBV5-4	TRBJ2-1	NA	TGTGCCAGCAGCTTAACAGGGGAGCAGTTCTTC	CASSLTGEQFF
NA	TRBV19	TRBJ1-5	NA	TGTGCCAGTAGTATTCGGGCCGAATATAGCAATCAGCCCCAGCATTTT	CASSIRAEYSNQPQHF
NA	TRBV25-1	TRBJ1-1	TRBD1	TGTGCCAGCAGTGAAGGGACAGGAGCTGAAGCTTTCTTT	CASSEGTGAEAFF
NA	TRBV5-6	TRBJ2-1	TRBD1	TGTGCCAGCAGCTGGGACCGGGACAGCTACAATGAGCAGTTCTTC	CASSWDRDSYNEQFF
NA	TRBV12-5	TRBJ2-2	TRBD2	TGTGCTACGGGACTAGCGGGACCCGGGGAGCTGTTTTTT	CATGLAGPGELFF
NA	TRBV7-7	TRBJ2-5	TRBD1	TGTGCTAGCAGCTTAAAAACGGGACAGGGGGATCAAGAGACCCAGTACTTC	CASSLKTGQGDQETQYF
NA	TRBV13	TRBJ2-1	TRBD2	TGTGCCAGCAGCATACTAGCGGGGGGGCCTGAAGGCTACAATGAGCAGTTCTTC	CASSILAGGPEGYNEQFF
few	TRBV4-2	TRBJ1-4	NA	TGTGCCAGCAGCCAAGATCTGGGTTCAGCTTATGAAAAACTGTTTTTT	CASSQDLGSAYEKLFF
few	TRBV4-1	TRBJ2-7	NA	TGCGCCAGCAGCCAAGATCATAACAGGGCATCCTACGAGCAGTACTTC	CASSQDHNRASYEQYF
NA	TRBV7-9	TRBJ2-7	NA	TGTGCCAGCAGCGGACTCGGGTACGAGCAGTACTTC	CASSGLGYEQYF
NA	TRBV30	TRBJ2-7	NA	TGTGCCTGGAGTGTTGGCAGGGCACCTAACTACGAGCAGTACTTC	CAWSVGRAPNYEQYF
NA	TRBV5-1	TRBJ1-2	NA	TGCGCCAGCAGCTTGGAATGGCAGGGTGATGGCTACACCTTC	CASSLEWQGDGYTF
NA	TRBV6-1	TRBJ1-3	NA	TGTGCCAGCAGTGACCAGGAAAGAAACACCATATATTTT	CASSDQERNTIYF
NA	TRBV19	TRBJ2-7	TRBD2	TGTGCCAGTAGTATCAGCGGGGGTACCTACGAGCAGTACTTC	CASSISGGTYEQYF
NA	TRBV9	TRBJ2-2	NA	TGTGCCAGCACCCTAGACGGACCCGGCAATGGGGAGCTGTTTTTT	CASTLDGPGNGELFF
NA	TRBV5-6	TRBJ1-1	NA	TGTGCCAGCAGCTTAACAGGGTCTGAAGCTTTCTTT	CASSLTGSEAFF
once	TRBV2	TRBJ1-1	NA	TGTGCTAGGGGGATCACTGAAGCTTTCTTT	CARGITEAFF
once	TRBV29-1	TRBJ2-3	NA	TGCAGCGTCGCAGCGACATCCCCCACAGATACGCAGTATTTT	CSVAATSPTDTQYF
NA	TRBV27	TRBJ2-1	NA	TGTGCCAGCAGTACAGGGCGGGTATACAATGAGCAGTTCTTC	CASSTGRVYNEQFF
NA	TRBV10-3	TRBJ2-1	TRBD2	TGTGCCATCGGCTGGGGGGGGAATGAGCAGTTCTTC	CAIGWGGNEQFF
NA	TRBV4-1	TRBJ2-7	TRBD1	TGCGCCAGCAGCCAAGTGGGCCTGGTCGGACAGGGGGTTTCTGAGCAGTACTTC	CASSQVGLVGQGVSEQYF
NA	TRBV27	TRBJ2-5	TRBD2	TGTGCCAGCATCTCAGTTTGGGGGGGGGAGACCCAGTACTTC	CASISVWGGETQYF
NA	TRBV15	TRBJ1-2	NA	TGTGCCACCAGCAGTGGGGATTTAGCTAACTATGGCTACACCTTC	CATSSGDLANYGYTF
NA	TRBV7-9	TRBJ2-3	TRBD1	TGTGCCAGCAGCCCTGACAGGGGAGATACGCAGTATTTT	CASSPDRGDTQYF
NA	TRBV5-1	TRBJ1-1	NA	TGCGCCAGCACCCTACACGGCCGCTCGAACACTGAAGCTTTCTTT	CASTLHGRSNTEAFF
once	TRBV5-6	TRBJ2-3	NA	TGTGCCAGCAGCTTGGGACACACAGATACGCAGTATTTT	CASSLGHTDTQYF
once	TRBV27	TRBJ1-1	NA	TGTGCCAGCAGTGATGTGTCAGGGGATGAAGCTTTCTTT	CASSDVSGDEAFF
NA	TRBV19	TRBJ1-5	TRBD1	TGTGCCAGTAGTCCGGGACAGATAAGCAATCAGCCCCAGCATTTT	CASSPGQISNQPQHF
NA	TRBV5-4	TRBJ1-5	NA	TGTGCCAGCAGCTTAATGGACAGCAATCAGCCCCAGCATTTT	CASSLMDSNQPQHF
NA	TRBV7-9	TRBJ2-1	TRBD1	TGTGCCAGCAGCTCCTGGACAGGGGACGATGAGCAGTTCTTC	CASSSWTGDDEQFF